The rows below give T cell receptor beta chains drawn from one sample of a study of T cells in Graves' hyperthyroidism and ophthalmopathy. TCRdb re-analysed the multiplex PCR reads in MiXCR, keeping a single row per CDR3 protein. The data hold 800,000 or so distinct CDR3 sequences, with around 38% observed a single time. Input material: blood. The receptor source for this set is a man aged 18 to 30 with Graves' hyperthyroidism. CDR3s include the opening cysteine and the closing phenylalanine or tryptophan. The D gene is left open where the match is weak. Clone size, where shown, is once, few, many, or a class for clones that have expanded.

.	many	TRBV7-8	TRBJ1-6	CASSLSAGAIYPNSPLHF	TGTGCCAGCAGCTTATCCGCAGGCGCAATCTACCCAAATTCACCCCTCCACTTT
TRBD1	few	TRBV5-5	TRBJ2-7	CASSWWGQSEQYF	TGTGCCAGCAGCTGGTGGGGACAGTCCGAGCAGTACTTC
.	many	TRBV25-1	TRBJ1-1	CASSSISRGLAATEAFF	TGTGCCAGCAGTTCAATAAGCCGGGGGTTAGCCGCCACTGAAGCTTTCTTT
TRBD1	.	TRBV6-6	TRBJ1-5	CASSYEWGTGEGQPQHF	TGTGCCAGCAGTTACGAGTGGGGGACAGGGGAAGGTCAGCCCCAGCATTTT
.	.	TRBV12-3/TRBV12-4	TRBJ2-5	CASSLLVDGTQYF	TGTGCCAGCAGTTTATTGGTAGATGGGACCCAGTACTTC
TRBD2	many	TRBV9	TRBJ2-2	CASSVGSSGTSGELFF	TGTGCCAGCAGCGTAGGGTCTAGCGGGACGTCCGGGGAGCTGTTTTTT
.	few	TRBV6-5	TRBJ1-1	CATGGQGNTEAFF	TGCGCGACTGGGGGGCAGGGAAATACTGAAGCTTTCTTT
.	.	TRBV9	TRBJ1-1	CASSTYEMNTEAFF	TGTGCCAGCAGCACCTACGAGATGAACACTGAAGCTTTCTTT
.	many	TRBV20-1	TRBJ2-5	CSASAGQQETQYF	TGCAGTGCTAGCGCGGGACAGCAAGAGACCCAGTACTTC
TRBD2	.	TRBV19	TRBJ2-2	CATREGAITGELFF	TGTGCAACTAGGGAGGGAGCAATCACCGGGGAGCTGTTTTTT
TRBD1	few	TRBV2	TRBJ1-2	CASSDDRGNYGYTF	TGTGCCAGCAGTGACGACAGGGGCAACTATGGCTACACCTTC
TRBD2	few	TRBV19	TRBJ2-7	CARGLVSSYEQYF	TGTGCCAGGGGACTAGTGTCCTCCTACGAGCAGTACTTC
.	many	TRBV7-6	TRBJ1-1	CASNSIEGVGTEAFF	TGTGCCAGCAACTCGATTGAGGGGGTCGGCACTGAAGCTTTCTTT
.	many	TRBV29-1	TRBJ2-7	CSVVRTETYEQYF	TGCAGCGTTGTTAGGACAGAGACCTACGAGCAGTACTTC
.	few	TRBV19	TRBJ1-1	CASSLNQGLNTEAFF	TGTGCCAGTAGTTTAAATCAGGGGTTGAACACTGAAGCTTTCTTT